The 32 T cell receptor beta chains in this list originate from one sample, sequenced in a study of regulatory T cells in long-lasting Graves disease. Researchers made TCR beta libraries by using iRepertoire HTBI primers and running Arm-PCR on CDR3 regions. TCRdb ran MiXCR on the multiplex PCR reads and lists one entry per CDR3 protein. Of about 300,000 distinct CDR3 sequences listed, 15% to 20% are singletons. The sample's time point: newly diagnosed GD, antithyroid drugs for less than 3 months. From RNA extracted from PBMCs, the TCR library was made. The sample was peripheral blood mononuclear cells (PBMCs), taken at new diagnosis, from a patient treated with antithyroid drugs. The source is a female donor with Graves disease.

This clonotype showed up many times. The gene calls are TRBV2 and TRBJ1-1; tentatively, D is TRBD1 (5 bases). V lost 6 bases to trimming and J lost 0 bases, with 8 bases between them. This CDR3 is 13 amino acids long. Germline lookup yields CDR1 SNHLY and CDR2 FYNNEI. This chain's CDR3 is CASRGDVNTEAFF. CDR3 sequence (DNA): TGTGCCAGCAGGGGGGACGTGAACACTGAAGCTTTCTTT. Full variable domain (rest looked up from reference TRBV2 and TRBJ1-1): EPEVTQTPSHQVTQMGQEVILRCVPISNHLYFYWYRQILGQKVEFLVSFYNNEISEKSEIFDDQFSVERPDGSNFTLKIRSTKLEDSAMYFCASRGDVNTEAFFGQGTRLTVV.

Remarks on this clonotype: A much larger clone lies one base from this, so it may be a read error. This chain uses TRBV12-3 or TRBV12-4 with TRBJ1-1, with D maybe TRBD1 (5 bases). The CDR3 is 14 amino acids. The ends were cut back, 8 bases at V and 3 bases at J, with 16 bases in the middle. The CDR3 DNA sequence: TGTGCCAGCGGTACCCGACAGATACACACTGAAGCTTTCTTT. Amino acids: CASGTRQIHTEAFF.

This clonotype was detected only a few times. The chain links TRBV12-3 or TRBV12-4 to TRBJ2-1; 8 bases match TRBD2. Unmatched junction bases numbered 6, after V lost 3 bases and J lost 5 bases. This CDR3 has 15 amino acids. Here the CDR3 DNA reads TGTGCCAGCAGTTTCGTACTAGCGGTTAACAATGAGCAGTTCTTC. Encoded protein: CASSFVLAVNNEQFF.

This clonotype has ten or more counts. The V and J genes are TRBV11-1 and TRBJ2-5, with D unresolved. V lost 1 base and J lost 5, with 11 bases in between. Germline V gene data show CDR1 as SGHAT and CDR2 as FQDESV (reference sequence). The CDR3 is 14 residues long. The CDR3 protein is CASSLDPRKETQYF. As DNA, the CDR3 is TGTGCCAGCAGCTTAGACCCGCGGAAGGAGACCCAGTACTTC.

This clonotype was counted ten times or more. The chain has TRBV14 and TRBJ2-7; TRBD1 might be the D (6 bases). Trimming removed 4 bases at V and 6 bases at J, with 10 bases between. This CDR3 has 12 amino acids. Germline V gene lookup returns CDR1 SGHDN and CDR2 FVKESK. The CDR3 spells CASSPQGLEQYF. The CDR3 nucleotides read TGTGCCAGCAGCCCCCAGGGGCTCGAGCAGTACTTC.

This clonotype was counted at least ten times. The chain recombines TRBV6-5 with TRBJ2-1; TRBD2 matches 7 bases. V lost 4 bases, J lost 7 bases, and 7 bases stayed unmatched. This CDR3 spans 14 amino acids. The germline CDR1 and CDR2 sequences are MNHEY and SVGAGI. The CDR3: CASSWGGRPNEQFF. The CDR3 nucleotides read TGTGCCAGCAGTTGGGGGGGACGGCCAAATGAGCAGTTCTTC.

This clonotype was seen many times. The chain employs TRBV10-2 and TRBJ2-3; 8 nucleotides line up with TRBD2. The CDR3 spans 16 residues. Germline V gene data show CDR1 as WSHSY and CDR2 as SAAADI. V lost 5 bases to trimming and J lost 0 bases; unmatched junction nucleotides: 7. The CDR3 region has the DNA TGCGCCAGCAGTCCCGGGGCTAGCGGGAGCACAGATACGCAGTATTTT. It is translated as CASSPGASGSTDTQYF.

The sample holds many counts of this clonotype. The V gene is TRBV7-3, the J gene TRBJ2-1; TRBD1 agrees at 7 bases. Germline V lookup: CDR1 SGHTA, CDR2 FQGTGA. The CDR3 loop spans 14 amino acids. V was pared by 1 base and J by 5 bases, with 2 bases of the junction left unmatched. Here the CDR3 reads CASSLIQGDNEQFF. Here the CDR3 DNA reads TGTGCCAGCAGCTTAATCCAGGGGGACAATGAGCAGTTCTTC.

This clonotype was recorded many times. CDR3: CASKRVSGAHNEQFF. The CDR3 DNA reads TGTGCCAGCAAGCGGGTCAGCGGGGCCCACAATGAGCAGTTCTTC. The chain uses TRBV27 and TRBJ2-1, with 7 positions matching TRBD2. The germline gives CDR1 MNHEY, CDR2 SMNVEV (reference sequence). The CDR3 has 15 amino acids. With V trimmed by 7 bases and J by 5 bases, 11 bases remained unmatched.

The table lists this clonotype with a few counts. Written as DNA, the CDR3 is TGTGCCACTACGGAAAGCGGTGTATACGAGCAGTACTTC. Its translation is CATTESGVYEQYF. V usage is TRBV6-1 and J usage is TRBJ2-7; maybe TRBD2 (5 bases). V was cut by 10 bases and J by 4 bases, with 17 bases left in between. The CDR3 consists of 13 residues. Germline V lookup: CDR1 MNHNS, CDR2 SASEGT.

This clonotype was observed many times. The J gene is TRBJ2-2, the V gene TRBV28; possible D gene TRBD1, 6 bases. V was clipped by 5 bases and J by 0 bases, with 10 bases between them. Germline CDR1 is MDHEN and CDR2 is SYDVKM. The CDR3 is 15 residues long. CDR3: CASSPGTSNTGELFF. CDR3 coding DNA: TGTGCCAGCAGTCCGGGGACATCGAACACCGGGGAGCTGTTTTTT.

This clonotype was picked up many times. J is TRBJ2-7 and V is TRBV3-1; a weak D match, TRBD1 (6 bases). CDR3 length: 13 amino acids. The V and J ends lost 4 bases and 5 bases respectively, with 12 bases between them. Germline assignment: CDR1 LGHDT and CDR2 YNNKEL (reference sequence). CDR3 in amino acids: CASSLTGGNEQYF. CDR3 sequence (DNA): TGTGCCAGCAGCCTGACAGGCGGCAACGAGCAGTACTTC.

This clonotype has ten or more counts. This chain connects TRBV27 to TRBJ1-1; D unresolved. Germline loops: CDR1 MNHEY, CDR2 SMNVEV (reference sequence). This CDR3 region has 14 residues. Trimming pared 2 bases from V and 4 bases from J, leaving 11 bases between. Here the CDR3 DNA reads TGTGCCAGCAGTTTAGATGGGTTTAGCACTGAAGCTTTCTTT. It yields the protein CASSLDGFSTEAFF.

A single count supports this clonotype. The rearrangement joins TRBV7-9 to TRBJ2-1, with 10 bases matching TRBD2. Trimming took 3 bases from V and 5 from J; bases not matched to a gene: 10. This CDR3 spans 17 amino acids. Germline V gene data show CDR1 as SEHNR and CDR2 as FQNEAQ (reference sequence). The chain's CDR3 is CASSFLPGLAYNNEQFF. Written as DNA, the CDR3 is TGTGCCAGCAGCTTCCTACCGGGACTAGCGTATAACAATGAGCAGTTCTTC.

Regarding this clonotype: A read error may be the cause here, since a much bigger clone is one base away. This chain links TRBV27 with TRBJ2-1; maybe TRBD2 (5 bases). The germline gives CDR1 MNHEY, CDR2 SMNVEV (reference sequence). The CDR3 extends over 12 amino acids. V lost 6 bases, J lost 10 bases, and 13 bases lay in between. The CDR3 loop reads CASSRTGPEQFF. As DNA, the CDR3 is TGTGCCAGCAGCAGGACTGGTCCCGAGCAGTTCTTC.

This clonotype appeared a few times. V gene TRBV12-3 or TRBV12-4 combines with J gene TRBJ2-2, with unresolved D. The CDR3 runs 16 residues. Trimming shortened V by 7 bases and J by 6 bases, and 21 bases separated the two germline ends. The CDR3 DNA is TGTGCCAGCACCAAAGAAACTCGCCGGAGTCCCGGGGAGCTGTTTTTT. It translates to CASTKETRRSPGELFF.

In this sample, this clonotype turned up many times. The chain combines TRBV28 with TRBJ2-1; 9 bases map to TRBD2. V lost 7 bases and J lost 15; bases outside the gene matches: 10. The CDR3 is made up of 12 amino acids. Looked up from germline, CDR1 is MDHEN and CDR2 is SYDVKM. CDR3 nucleotides: TGTGCCAGCACTCCGCGTGCGGGAGGGCCGTTCTTC. Encoded protein: CASTPRAGGPFF.

As regards this clonotype: A read error is possible here, since a much larger clone lies one base away. CDR3 protein: CASSLVQETQYF. CDR3 nucleotides: TGTGCCAGCAGCTTAGTCCAAGAGACCCAGTACTTC. The V and J genes are TRBV7-9 and TRBJ2-5; D remains unclear. CDR3 length: 12 amino acids. Germline lookup yields CDR1 SEHNR and CDR2 FQNEAQ (reference sequence). The ends were cut back, 1 base at V and 1 base at J, with 1 base in the middle.

This clonotype was detected only a few times. The chain employs TRBV3-1 and TRBJ2-5; 8 bases align to TRBD2. The junction had 7 bases not matched to a gene; V was cut back by 3 bases and J by 1 base. The CDR3 is made up of 16 amino acids. Germline CDR1 and CDR2: LGHDT and YNNKEL (reference sequence). The CDR3 DNA reads TGTGCCAGCAGCCATCCTCTCGGGGGGGGCCAAGAGACCCAGTACTTC. Translation gives CASSHPLGGGQETQYF.

This clonotype was counted many times. V is TRBV15 and J is TRBJ1-6, with a weak D call TRBD1 (5 bases). CDR1 is LNHNV and CDR2 is YYDKDF in the germline V gene (reference sequence). The CDR3 contains 13 residues. V was trimmed by 5 bases and J by 9 bases, leaving 11 bases between them. The CDR3 sequence: CATSGRGSSPLHF. CDR3 DNA: TGTGCCACCAGCGGAAGGGGCAGTTCACCCCTCCACTTT. Variable domain in full (rest from reference TRBV15 and TRBJ1-6): DAMVIQNPRYQVTQFGKPVTLSCSQTLNHNVMYWYQQKSSQAPKLLFHYYDKDFNNEADTPDNFQSRRPNTSFCFLDIRSPGLGDTAMYLCATSGRGSSPLHFGNGTRLTVT.

In its sample, this clonotype was seen many times. The CDR3 DNA sequence: TGTGCCAGCAGTCGGGGGGGGAACTCCTACGAGCAGTACTTC. It is translated as CASSRGGNSYEQYF. The genes are TRBV28 and TRBJ2-7; 8 bases are shared with TRBD2. CDR1 and CDR2 (germline): MDHEN, SYDVKM. V lost 5 bases to trimming and J lost 0 bases; unmatched junction nucleotides: 3. The CDR3 contains 14 residues.

This clonotype has only a few counts. Since a much larger clone is just one base distant, this may be a read error. This chain links TRBV12-3 or TRBV12-4 with TRBJ2-3, with TRBD1 identical over 10 bases. This CDR3 contains 15 residues. The ends lost 8 bases at V and 6 bases at J; junction bases unmatched: 11. The CDR3 bases are TGTGCCAGCCACTCCGGGACAGGGGCGCCGGATACGCAGTATTTT. As protein: CASHSGTGAPDTQYF.

The chain uses TRBV10-3 and TRBJ1-6; D perhaps matches TRBD1 (6 bases). The CDR3 loop spans 14 amino acids. The V gene lost 0 bases and the J gene lost 14 bases, with 14 bases spanning the gap. Germline loops: CDR1 ENHRY, CDR2 SYGVKD. CDR3 bases: TGTGCCATCAGTGAGTCGGGAAGCCAGGGGACCCTCCACTTT. Translating it yields CAISESGSQGTLHF.

The chain joins TRBV10-2 to TRBJ2-3; 12 nucleotides align to TRBD2. From germline, CDR1 is WSHSY and CDR2 SAAADI. The CDR3 is 20 amino acids. The V and J ends lost 7 bases and 0 bases, in that order; junction bases with no gene match: 17. The CDR3 loop is CASTNDLRGLAGSSTDTQYF. CDR3 in DNA: TGCGCCAGCACCAATGATCTGCGGGGACTAGCGGGTTCTAGCACAGATACGCAGTATTTT.

This clonotype was recorded many times. CDR3 coding DNA: TGTGCCAGTAGGTCAGGGGCTGGAAACACCATATATTTT. Protein: CASRSGAGNTIYF. J is TRBJ1-3 and V is TRBV19, with D perhaps TRBD1 (6 bases). This CDR3 region has 13 residues. V lost 6 bases, J lost 2 bases, and 8 bases lay in between. CDR1 is LNHDA and CDR2 is SQIVND in the germline V gene (reference sequence).

This clonotype was recorded many times. The chain combines TRBV10-3 with TRBJ1-1, with TRBD1 as a possible D gene (5 bases). This CDR3 has 13 amino acids. Germline CDR1 ENHRY, CDR2 SYGVKD. V lost 6 bases to trimming and J lost 1 base, with 9 bases between them. The chain's CDR3 is CAIRGPRNTEAFF. In nucleotides, the CDR3 is TGTGCCATCAGGGGACCGAGGAACACTGAAGCTTTCTTT.

This clonotype was counted ten times or more. The chain employs TRBV27 and TRBJ1-2; D is possibly TRBD1 (6 bases). The CDR3 length is 13 residues. Germline V lookup: CDR1 MNHEY, CDR2 SMNVEV (reference sequence). V lost 4 bases to trimming and J lost 6 bases, with 12 bases between them. The CDR3 DNA sequence: TGTGCCAGCAGTTCTACAGGGACTGATGGCTACACCTTC. Residues: CASSSTGTDGYTF.

This clonotype came up many times. The DNA for the CDR3 is TGTGCCTGGAGTGGACAGGTAGACAAAAACATTCAGTACTTC. Translating it yields CAWSGQVDKNIQYF. The chain joins TRBV30 to TRBJ2-4; TRBD1 is a possible D gene (6 bases). V was clipped by 1 base and J by 3 bases, with 10 bases between them. CDR3 size: 14 residues. Germline values: CDR1 GTSNPN, CDR2 SVGIG (reference sequence).

This clonotype was seen at least ten times. The rearrangement joins TRBV20-1 to TRBJ2-1, with D maybe TRBD2 (5 bases). Germline CDR1 and CDR2: DFQATT and SNEGSKA (reference sequence). The CDR3 length is 13 residues. The V and J ends lost 1 base and 5 bases respectively, with 9 bases between them. The CDR3 loop reads CSARGGADNEQFF. The CDR3, as DNA: TGCAGTGCTAGAGGCGGAGCGGACAATGAGCAGTTCTTC.

This clonotype has more than one count but fewer than ten. The chain recombines TRBV15 with TRBJ1-5, with D uncertain. CDR3 length equals 13 residues. Per germline, CDR1 LNHNV and CDR2 YYDKDF (reference sequence). V lost 3 bases, J lost 9 bases, and 12 bases lay in between. The CDR3 sequence: CATSSGKLWPQHF. For the CDR3, the DNA is TGTGCCACCAGCAGCGGTAAATTGTGGCCCCAGCATTTT.

V is TRBV5-4 and J is TRBJ1-1; 8 positions match TRBD1. The CDR3 is made up of 14 amino acids. CDR1 is SGHNT, CDR2 YYREEE, per germline (reference sequence). Trimming cost V 4 bases and J 3 bases; bases outside gene matches: 5. The CDR3 DNA reads TGTGCCAGCAGCGGTAAGACAGGGGACACTGAAGCTTTCTTT. Protein product: CASSGKTGDTEAFF.

The rearrangement links TRBV7-9 to TRBJ2-7, with 9 positions matching TRBD1. After removal of 3 bases from V and 5 bases from J, the junction contained 14 bases not matched to a gene. Germline CDR1 reads SEHNR; CDR2 reads FQNEAQ (reference sequence). The CDR3 runs 17 residues. CDR3 protein: CASSFRTMDRGLHEQYF. CDR3 in DNA: TGTGCCAGCAGCTTCAGGACTATGGACAGGGGTCTCCACGAGCAGTACTTC. Using reference TRBV7-9 and TRBJ2-7 for the parts outside the CDR3, the full variable domain is DTGVSQNPRHKITKRGQNVTFRCDPISEHNRLYWYRQTLGQGPEFLTYFQNEAQLEKSRLLSDRFSAERPKGSFSTLEIQRTEQGDSAMYLCASSFRTMDRGLHEQYFGPGTRLTVT.